This T cell receptor (beta chain) was sequenced for a study of blood T cell repertoires in COVID-19. At the level of the study: From the United States, Italy and Spain came samples of acute and convalescent COVID-19. PBMCs, B-cell-depleted T cells, or T cells provided the cDNA or gDNA that made up the material.

The assay was immunoSEQ multiplex PCR, and TCRdb's table has in-frame clones only and misses some. The data show approximately 180,000 clones, around 80% seen once. All enrollees were roughly 18 to 100 years old and from 25 or so US areas. The V and J ends lost 5 bases and 4 bases, in that order; junction bases with no gene match: 9. Germline assignment: CDR1 SGHAT and CDR2 FQNNGV. CDR3 length: 15 residues. The sample taken for sequencing was PBMCs or T cells enriched from blood (not recorded which). The chain has TRBV11-2 and TRBJ1-1, with 8 bases identical to TRBD1. This sequence originates from a man in his fifties who had recovered from COVID-19. Here the CDR3 DNA reads TGTGCCAGCAGCGACGGACAGGGCTTGGGCACTGAAGCTTTCTTT. This encodes CASSDGQGLGTEAFF.